These 29 T cell receptor beta chains were sequenced from one sample in a study of blood T cell repertoires in COVID-19. TCRdb's copy holds only in-frame clones and misses some; the assay was immunoSEQ multiplex PCR. The data show around 70,000 clones, around 82% seen once. The sequenced sample was peripheral blood. All receptors come from a man aged 55 to 70 with acute or convalescent COVID-19.

This clone has a handful of counts. J is TRBJ1-2 and V is TRBV5-1; no reliable D call. The germline V and J ends were trimmed by 6 bases and 3 bases, with 12 bases remaining between them. Germline loops: CDR1 SGHRS, CDR2 YFSETQ. The CDR3 is 13 residues long. The CDR3 is CASTPYGDYGYTF. CDR3 nucleotides: TGCGCCAGCACCCCCTACGGGGACTATGGCTACACCTTC.

The chain uses TRBV14 and TRBJ2-5, with D hard to call. From germline, CDR1 is SGHDN and CDR2 FVKESK. This CDR3 has 12 amino acids. The V end lost 4 bases, the J end lost 7 bases, and 10 bases lay between the germline ends. CDR3 nucleotides: TGTGCCAGCAGCCGCTCCCGGTCGACCCAGTACTTC. This sequence encodes CASSRSRSTQYF.

The chain links TRBV23-1 to TRBJ2-2; 8 bases agree with TRBD2. TRBV23-1 is classed as an ORF, of uncertain function. V dropped 0 bases and J dropped 4; count of bases not matched to a gene: 25. This CDR3 spans 23 amino acids. CDR3 in amino acids: CASSQSGAGAQDRGFDRTGELFF. CDR3 DNA: TGCGCCAGCAGTCAATCAGGAGCGGGGGCTCAGGATAGGGGTTTTGATCGCACCGGGGAGCTGTTTTTT.

In nucleotides, the CDR3 is TGTGCCAGCAGCTCAAAGACAAGGCTCACAGATACGCAGTATTTT. Its protein product is CASSSKTRLTDTQYF. The V gene is TRBV6-5, the J gene TRBJ2-3, with D hard to call. This CDR3 comprises 15 residues. With 6 bases removed from V and 2 bases from J, the gap between germline ends came to 15 bases. Germline assignment: CDR1 MNHEY and CDR2 SVGAGI.

This rearrangement joins TRBV13 to TRBJ1-6; D unresolved. V dropped 2 bases and J dropped 9 bases, with 11 bases sitting between them. The CDR3 is made up of 14 amino acids. Germline V gives CDR1 PRHDT, CDR2 FYEKMQ (reference sequence). The CDR3 sequence is CASSLQRGGSPLHF. The CDR3 DNA is TGTGCCAGCAGCTTACAACGAGGCGGTTCACCCCTCCACTTT.

A note on this clone: Other DNA sequences in the sample encode the same CDR3. The chain employs TRBV9 and TRBJ2-5; D is perhaps TRBD1 (6 bases). Trimming pared 0 bases from V and 5 bases from J, leaving 11 bases between. This CDR3 region has 14 residues. Germline V gene data show CDR1 as SGDLS and CDR2 as YYNGEE. CDR3 amino acids: CASSVGRGSETQYF. The CDR3 DNA reads TGTGCCAGCAGCGTAGGCAGGGGTAGTGAGACCCAGTACTTC.

J is TRBJ2-3 and V is TRBV29-1; 8 bases fit TRBD1. The CDR3 length is 14 residues. Germline V lookup: CDR1 SQVTM, CDR2 ANQGSEA. J gave up 0 bases and V 7 bases, and 6 bases lay outside the gene matches. The CDR3 is CSAGQGSSTDTQYF. In DNA, the CDR3 is TGCAGCGCCGGACAGGGTTCTAGCACAGATACGCAGTATTTT.

The gene calls are TRBV6-2 or TRBV6-3 and TRBJ2-2; 8 positions match TRBD1. V lost 5 bases and J lost 3; bases outside the gene matches: 2. CDR1 is MNHEY and CDR2 is SVGEGT in the germline V gene. The CDR3 extends over 14 amino acids. This CDR3 reads CASSQGAYTGELFF. The DNA of the CDR3 is TGTGCCAGCAGTCAGGGGGCCTACACCGGGGAGCTGTTTTTT.

This chain uses TRBV2 with TRBJ1-3; D remains unclear. Germline V gene data show CDR1 as SNHLY and CDR2 as FYNNEI. V lost 4 bases, J lost 0 bases, and 10 bases lay in between. The CDR3 runs 15 residues. DNA of the CDR3: TGTGCCAGCAGTGTCGGCAGGAACTCTGGAAACACCATATATTTT. Amino acids: CASSVGRNSGNTIYF.

This rearrangement joins TRBV5-1 to TRBJ1-2; the D is unclear. Germline assignment: CDR1 SGHRS and CDR2 YFSETQ. This CDR3 region has 15 residues. The V end was cut by 4 bases, the J end by 3 bases, with 16 bases between. The CDR3 loop is CASSPTAGGYYGYTF. The DNA of the CDR3 is TGCGCCAGCAGCCCTACGGCAGGTGGATACTATGGCTACACCTTC.

V is TRBV24-1 and J is TRBJ1-6, with D tentatively TRBD1 (6 bases). Between the trimmed V and J ends, which lost 9 bases and 8 bases, there was a span of 13 bases. Per germline, CDR1 KGHDR and CDR2 SFDVKD. This CDR3 is 13 amino acids long. Here the CDR3 reads CATATGFHSPLHF. The CDR3, as DNA: TGTGCCACCGCTACAGGGTTTCATTCACCCCTCCACTTT.

The V and J genes are TRBV10-3 and TRBJ2-2; 11 nucleotides line up with TRBD1. With 5 bases clipped from V and 5 bases from J, the junction kept 4 bases outside the gene matches. Germline CDR1 reads ENHRY; CDR2 reads SYGVKD. The CDR3 extends over 15 amino acids. The CDR3 here is CAISPDRGLTGELFF. CDR3 DNA: TGTGCCATCAGTCCGGACAGGGGGCTTACCGGGGAGCTGTTTTTT.

This clone has just one count. The CDR3 spells CSVDRRQGATDTQYF. CDR3 nucleotide sequence: TGCAGCGTTGATCGCAGACAGGGGGCCACAGATACGCAGTATTTT. The genes are TRBV29-1 and TRBJ2-3; 10 bases agree with TRBD1. Germline V lookup: CDR1 SQVTM, CDR2 ANQGSEA. The CDR3 is made up of 15 amino acids. V was pared by 3 bases and J by 2 bases, with 5 bases of the junction left unmatched.

The gene calls are TRBV6-5 and TRBJ2-5; the D gene is possibly TRBD1 (5 bases). Trimming removed 3 bases at V and 1 base at J, with 15 bases between. Per germline, CDR1 MNHEY and CDR2 SVGAGI. The CDR3 has 16 amino acids. CDR3 region: CASSYSYSGLQETQYF. DNA for the CDR3: TGTGCCAGCAGTTATAGTTATTCAGGGCTCCAAGAGACCCAGTACTTC.

The rearrangement uses TRBV3-1 (or the pseudogene TRBV3-2) and TRBJ2-1, with 13 bases lining up with TRBD2. Per germline, CDR1 LGHDT and CDR2 YNNKEL (reference sequence). Unmatched junction bases numbered 2, after V lost 0 bases and J lost 9 bases. CDR3 size: 15 residues. CDR3 in DNA: TGTGCCAGCAGCCAAGAAACTAGCGGGGGGGGTGAGCAGTTCTTC. This encodes CASSQETSGGGEQFF.

The chain couples TRBV5-4 to TRBJ2-3; a weak D match, TRBD2 (5 bases). Trimming took 4 bases from V and 2 from J, leaving 14 bases between them. The CDR3 is 15 amino acids. Germline V gene data show CDR1 as SGHNT and CDR2 as YYREEE (reference sequence). Written as DNA, the CDR3 is TGTGCCAGCAGCCATGGGAGCCGGTCCACAGATACGCAGTATTTT. Protein product: CASSHGSRSTDTQYF.

This chain joins TRBV7-2 and TRBJ1-6; 10 bases fit TRBD1. The germline V gene encodes CDR1 SGHTA and CDR2 FQGNSA. The trim removed 5 bases at V and 8 bases at J, leaving 6 bases unmatched. The CDR3 length is 15 residues. CDR3 in DNA: TGTGCCAGCAGCACGACAGGGGGCAGCGATTCACCCCTCCACTTT. Encoded protein: CASSTTGGSDSPLHF.

This clone is a singleton in its sample. V gene TRBV7-8 combines with J gene TRBJ2-1; 7 bases map to TRBD2. The V gene's germline CDR1 is SGHVS and CDR2 FQNEAQ. After removal of 0 bases from V and 0 bases from J, the junction contained 5 bases not matched to a gene. The CDR3 is 17 residues long. This chain's CDR3 is CASSLAPRESSYNEQFF. As DNA, the CDR3 is TGTGCCAGCAGCTTAGCGCCGCGGGAGAGCTCCTACAATGAGCAGTTCTTC.

The chain joins TRBV19 to TRBJ1-1; D is perhaps TRBD1 (6 bases). The CDR3 consists of 14 residues. Germline V gene data show CDR1 as LNHDA and CDR2 as SQIVND (reference sequence). The ends were cut back, 6 bases at V and 1 base at J, with 12 bases in the middle. CDR3 region: CASSNQGRNTEAFF. Here the CDR3 DNA reads TGTGCCAGTAGCAATCAGGGGAGGAACACTGAAGCTTTCTTT.

The V gene is TRBV6-4, the J gene TRBJ2-3; perhaps TRBD2 as D (6 bases). The V and J ends lost 4 bases and 0 bases respectively, with 11 bases between them. The CDR3 has 15 residues. CDR1 is MRHNA, CDR2 SNTAGT, per germline. The DNA of the CDR3 is TGTGCCAGCAGTGCCATGGGGACTAGCACAGATACGCAGTATTTT. This encodes CASSAMGTSTDTQYF.

V and J are TRBV5-8 and TRBJ1-5; D unclear. The V gene lost 1 base and the J gene lost 2 bases, with 4 bases spanning the gap. CDR1 and CDR2 (germline): SGHTS, YDEGEE. This CDR3 is 13 amino acids long. The CDR3 DNA sequence: TGTGCCAGCAGCTTGCTCGGCAATCAGCCCCAGCATTTT. Translating it yields CASSLLGNQPQHF.

This clone has a handful of counts. The rearrangement uses TRBV4-2 and TRBJ1-6; 8 bases fit TRBD1. Germline CDR1 LGHNA, CDR2 YNFKEQ. This CDR3 has 18 amino acids. Germline trimming cut 0 bases from V and 0 bases from J; bases unmatched to any gene: 4. CDR3 protein: CASSQDPGGVSYNSPLHF. In DNA form, the CDR3 reads TGTGCCAGCAGCCAAGATCCAGGGGGCGTCTCCTATAATTCACCCCTCCACTTT.

The chain has TRBV19 and TRBJ2-2; possible D gene TRBD1, 6 bases. Per the germline V gene, CDR1 is LNHDA and CDR2 is SQIVND (reference sequence). The CDR3 runs to 15 residues. The V end lost 8 bases, the J end lost 6 bases, and 19 bases lay between the germline ends. In nucleotides, the CDR3 is TGTGCCAGTTCTTTGCTAGGGGGTCAGTCCGGGGAGCTGTTTTTT. Translated, it gives CASSLLGGQSGELFF.

The rearrangement uses TRBV14 and TRBJ2-1; 8 bases line up with TRBD2. Germline V gene data show CDR1 as SGHDN and CDR2 as FVKESK. Germline trimming cut 1 base from V and 4 bases from J; bases unmatched to any gene: 12. CDR3 length: 18 amino acids. The CDR3 sequence is CASSQAGTRLGAYNEQFF. For the CDR3, the DNA is TGTGCCAGCAGCCAAGCCGGGACTAGGCTGGGGGCTTACAATGAGCAGTTCTTC.

CDR3 sequence: CASRPAVGPGANVLTF. The CDR3 nucleotides are TGTGCCAGCAGGCCAGCGGTAGGCCCTGGGGCCAACGTCCTGACTTTC. The chain links TRBV5-4 to TRBJ2-6; weak D call: TRBD2 (5 bases). V lost 5 bases, J lost 2 bases, and 14 bases lay in between. CDR3 size: 16 residues. Germline V lookup: CDR1 SGHNT, CDR2 YYREEE (reference sequence).

This rearrangement joins TRBV7-2 to TRBJ2-7, with D possibly matching TRBD1 (6 bases). Germline CDR1 SGHTA, CDR2 FQGNSA. The CDR3 covers 17 residues. With 2 bases removed from V and 0 bases from J, the gap between germline ends came to 17 bases. The CDR3 protein is CASSLLPSGTSSYEQYF. DNA for the CDR3: TGTGCCAGCAGCTTACTCCCTTCCGGGACAAGCTCCTACGAGCAGTACTTC.

As DNA, the CDR3 is TGTGCCAGCAGCTTAGCGGTCGCAATCACATACAATGAGCAGTTCTTC. Its translation is CASSLAVAITYNEQFF. This chain links TRBV7-6 with TRBJ2-1; D remains unclear. The germline gives CDR1 SGHVS, CDR2 FNYEAQ. The CDR3 runs to 16 residues. Trimming removed 0 bases at V and 4 bases at J, with 13 bases between. Together with reference TRBV7-6 and TRBJ2-1, the CDR3 gives the full variable domain: GAGVSQSPRYKVTKRGQDVALRCDPISGHVSLYWYRQALGQGPEFLTYFNYEAQQDKSGLPNDRFSAERPEGSISTLTIQRTEQRDSAMYRCASSLAVAITYNEQFFGPGTRLTVL.

J is TRBJ1-1 and V is TRBV30; TRBD1 matches 8 bases. CDR1 and CDR2 from the germline V gene are GTSNPN and SVGIG (reference sequence). The CDR3 loop spans 15 amino acids. J lost 5 bases, V lost 2 bases, and 10 bases had no gene match. The chain's CDR3 is CAWSNLDRDGTEAFF. CDR3 in DNA: TGTGCCTGGAGTAACCTGGACAGGGACGGGACTGAAGCTTTCTTT.

V is TRBV11-3 and J is TRBJ2-1, with 9 bases aligning to TRBD2. J was trimmed by 5 bases and V by 5 bases; bases with no gene match: 7. CDR1 and CDR2 from the germline V gene are SGHNT and YENEEA. There are 15 residues in the CDR3. The CDR3 bases are TGTGCCAGCAGCAACGCGGGGGGGCCCAACAATGAGCAGTTCTTC. The encoded protein is CASSNAGGPNNEQFF.